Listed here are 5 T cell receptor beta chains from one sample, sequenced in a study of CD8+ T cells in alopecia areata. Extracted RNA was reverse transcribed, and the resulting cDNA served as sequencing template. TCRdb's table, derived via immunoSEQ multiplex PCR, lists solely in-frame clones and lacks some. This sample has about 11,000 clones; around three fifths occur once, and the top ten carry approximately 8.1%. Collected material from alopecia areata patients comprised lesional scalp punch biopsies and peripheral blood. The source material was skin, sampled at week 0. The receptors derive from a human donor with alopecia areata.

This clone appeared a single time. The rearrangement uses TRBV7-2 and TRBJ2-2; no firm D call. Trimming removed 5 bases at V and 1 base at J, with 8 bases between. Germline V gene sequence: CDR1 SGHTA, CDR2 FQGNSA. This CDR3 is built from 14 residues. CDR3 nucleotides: TGTGCCAGCAGCCTAGTGTGGAACACCGGGGAGCTGTTTTTT. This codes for CASSLVWNTGELFF.

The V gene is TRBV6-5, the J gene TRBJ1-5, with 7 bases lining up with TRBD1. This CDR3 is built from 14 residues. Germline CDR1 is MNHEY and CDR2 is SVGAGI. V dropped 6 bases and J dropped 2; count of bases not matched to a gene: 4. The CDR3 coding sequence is TGTGCCAGCAGATCCCAGGGGGGCAATCAGCCCCAGCATTTT. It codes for CASRSQGGNQPQHF.

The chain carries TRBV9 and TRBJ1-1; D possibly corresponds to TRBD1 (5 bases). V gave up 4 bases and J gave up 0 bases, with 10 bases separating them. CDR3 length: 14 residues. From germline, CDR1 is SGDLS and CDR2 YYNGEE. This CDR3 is CASSPRAVNTEAFF. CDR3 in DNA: TGTGCCAGCAGCCCCAGGGCGGTGAACACTGAAGCTTTCTTT.

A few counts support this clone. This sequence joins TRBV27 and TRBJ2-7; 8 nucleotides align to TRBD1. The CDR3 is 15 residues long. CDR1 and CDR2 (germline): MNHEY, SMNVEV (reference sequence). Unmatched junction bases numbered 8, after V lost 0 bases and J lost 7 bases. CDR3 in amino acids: CASSLSRQGLGEQYF. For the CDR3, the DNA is TGTGCCAGCAGTTTATCGCGACAGGGGTTAGGGGAGCAGTACTTC.

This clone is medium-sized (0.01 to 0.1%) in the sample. The CDR3 region has the DNA TGTGCCAGCAGTTCTTACAGGGTTACTGAAGCTTTCTTT. This translates into CASSSYRVTEAFF. The chain couples TRBV27 to TRBJ1-1, with D perhaps matching TRBD1 (6 bases). Germline V lookup: CDR1 MNHEY, CDR2 SMNVEV (reference sequence). With 4 bases removed from V and 5 bases from J, the gap between germline ends came to 11 bases. This CDR3 has 13 amino acids.